Listed below are T cell receptor beta chains from one sample, sequenced in a study of blood T cell repertoires in COVID-19. Produced via immunoSEQ multiplex PCR; TCRdb's table is partial and in-frame only. The sample yields 35,000 to 50,000 clones, about 87% seen once. The specimen sequenced was peripheral blood. These receptors were collected from a man between 60 and 75 years old with active COVID-19. CDR3s include the opening cysteine and the closing phenylalanine or tryptophan. The D gene is left open where the match is weak. Size is stated for part of the rows, as once, few or many counts, or as a class when the clone is expanded.

D gene | clone size | V gene | CDR3 protein
TRBD2 | . | TRBV2 | CASRGLVNTGELFF
. | once | TRBV30 | CACRRGQNTEAFF
TRBD2 | . | TRBV3-1/TRBV3-2 | CASSHNLAADTQYF
. | . | TRBV12-3/TRBV12-4 | CASSPTRGEAFF
TRBD1 | . | TRBV19 | CASSGQVNLEQYF
. | . | TRBV5-8 | CASSLAKFYNEQFF
. | . | TRBV10-3 | CAISAPPSSGNTIYF
TRBD1 | . | TRBV28 | CASSLSGTGNTEAFF
. | . | TRBV2 | CASSVGGTSTDTQYF
. | . | TRBV18 | CASSPTRNTDTQYF
TRBD1 | . | TRBV10-3 | CAISETGQALTYNEQFF
TRBD2 | . | TRBV7-2 | CASSLTGGPRYEQYF
. | once | TRBV6-1 | CASSEGTVTDTQYF
TRBD2 | . | TRBV11-1 | CASSSRLAGAYNEQFF
. | . | TRBV4-1 | CASSLGGSQIQETQYF
. | once | TRBV5-1 | CASSLPLFGGNTDTQYF
. | . | TRBV27 | CASSLSSSSTDTQYF
TRBD2 | . | TRBV19 | CASSRTSGSSYEQYF
TRBD1 | . | TRBV19 | CASSPRDRFNEQFF
TRBD2 | . | TRBV28 | CASSSGLAAYEQYF
. | once | TRBV10-2 | CAILARTGELFF
TRBD2 | medium-sized | TRBV13 | CASSSRLAGPQETQYF
. | . | TRBV7-3 | CASSLTGNQPQHF
. | . | TRBV6-1 | CASSDRAVGTEAFF
TRBD1 | . | TRBV13 | CASSQSTGWGDTQYF
TRBD1 | once | TRBV18 | CASFETGGYGYTF
. | . | TRBV25-1 | CASSDAAGRWETQYF
. | . | TRBV7-2 | CASSRETAEQYF
. | . | TRBV5-4 | CASSSQGSGETQYF
TRBD2 | . | TRBV28 | CASRLSSGRIYEQYF
. | few | TRBV14 | CASSQGRYNSPLHF
. | . | TRBV24-1 | CATSATGYSQETQYF
. | . | TRBV6-4 | CASILYEQYF
. | . | TRBV5-1 | CASSLVAGNNEQFF
TRBD1 | . | TRBV4-1 | CASSQDAGQGRGNIQYF
. | . | TRBV19 | CASKGEIYGYTF
. | . | TRBV5-4 | CASSLADEQFF
. | . | TRBV5-1 | CASSSVLSLRTPGELFF
TRBD1 | few | TRBV19 | CASINRNSGGTEAFF
TRBD1 | once | TRBV29-1 | CSVWTGGDYEQYF
. | . | TRBV5-4 | CASSFPGNRGTDTQYF
. | . | TRBV19 | CASSQGGASTDTQYF
. | . | TRBV7-3 | CASSLEQNTEAFF
TRBD1 | once | TRBV6-5 | CAGRTGGTGANVLTF
TRBD1 | . | TRBV7-2 | CASSLGLGQGYEQYF
. | . | TRBV24-1 | CATEGVMGEQFF
. | . | TRBV12-3/TRBV12-4 | CASSLDYEQFF
TRBD2 | . | TRBV5-8 | CASSLMGGSEQFF
. | . | TRBV29-1 | CSVDNSRTPGYNEQFF
TRBD1 | . | TRBV6-5 | CASRRDRGPYEQYF